The sample holds a few counts of the clone carrying this T cell receptor beta chain. The source of the sample is a study of T cell changes during pregnancy in multiple sclerosis. This CDR3 contains 18 residues. With V trimmed by 2 bases and J by 2 bases, 12 bases remained unmatched. Germline CDR1 is SGHAT and CDR2 is FQNNGV. Method: immunoSEQ multiplex PCR; TCRdb's copy keeps in-frame clones and lacks some. The table records more than 20,000 clones, about nine tenths of them present only once. The chain is built from TRBV11-2 and TRBJ2-3, with 8 bases matching TRBD2. The sequence was collected from a female donor in good health, enrolled as a control in a pregnancy study. Source: CD4+ T cells from peripheral blood mononuclear cells, taken after pregnancy. The CDR3 here is CASSLSLRRGDVTDTQYF. CDR3 nucleotide sequence: TGTGCCAGCAGCTTAAGCCTACGGCGGGGGGACGTCACAGATACGCAGTATTTT. Complete variable domain (other parts from reference TRBV11-2 and TRBJ2-3): EAGVAQSPRYKIIEKRQSVAFWCNPISGHATLYWYQQILGQGPKLLIQFQNNGVVDDSQLPKDRFSAERLKGVDSTLKIQPAKLEDSAVYLCASSLSLRRGDVTDTQYFGPGTRLTVL.